Listed below are T cell receptor beta chains from one sample, sequenced in a study of OX40 agonist ivuxolimab in advanced cancers. Libraries were prepared by immunoSEQ multiplex PCR; TCRdb keeps only in-frame clonotypes and omits some of them. Altogether 50,000 to 60,000 clones are present, around 90% being singletons, with the ten largest covering about 3.8%. The sample was CD4+ or CD8+ T cells sorted from blood, taken in a trial of the OX40 agonist ivuxolimab. The receptors were sampled from an adult with an advanced solid tumor such as melanoma, head and neck, liver or kidney cancer. Both conserved end residues are part of each CDR3. The D gene is left open where the match is weak. A row's size may be missing; if present it is once, few, many or a size class.

d_call: .; clone_size: .; j_call: TRBJ1-4; v_call: TRBV4-3; cdr3_nt: TGCGCCAGCAGCCAAGAAAGTACCGGGATGGGTGAAAAACTGTTTTTT; cdr3_aa: CASSQESTGMGEKLFF
d_call: .; clone_size: .; j_call: TRBJ1-5; v_call: TRBV28; cdr3_nt: TGTGCCAGCCGCACCACCTGGAGCAATCAGCCCCAGCATTTT; cdr3_aa: CASRTTWSNQPQHF
d_call: .; clone_size: .; j_call: TRBJ2-7; v_call: TRBV28; cdr3_nt: TGTGCCAGCAGTTCGGCGGGGTACCAGTACGAGCAGTACTTC; cdr3_aa: CASSSAGYQYEQYF
d_call: TRBD2; clone_size: .; j_call: TRBJ2-7; v_call: TRBV28; cdr3_nt: TGTGCCAGCAGCCCCCTCCTAGCGGGAGCCGGGACTTACTCCTACGAGCAGTACTTC; cdr3_aa: CASSPLLAGAGTYSYEQYF
d_call: .; clone_size: once; j_call: TRBJ2-1; v_call: TRBV6-5; cdr3_nt: TGTGCCAGCAGTTACCGGGGGAGGATACCCTACAATGAGCAGTTCTTC; cdr3_aa: CASSYRGRIPYNEQFF
d_call: .; clone_size: once; j_call: TRBJ2-7; v_call: TRBV5-5; cdr3_nt: TGTGCCAGCAGCTTTTCAGGTTCCTACGAGCAGTACTTC; cdr3_aa: CASSFSGSYEQYF
d_call: TRBD2; clone_size: .; j_call: TRBJ2-4; v_call: TRBV4-1; cdr3_nt: TGCGCCAGCAGCCAGGGGACTAGTCGACTTCTACTAGCCAAAAACATTCAGTACTTC; cdr3_aa: CASSQGTSRLLLAKNIQYF
d_call: .; clone_size: .; j_call: TRBJ2-7; v_call: TRBV27; cdr3_nt: TGTGCCAGCAGTTTATTAGACAGCGTCCACGAGCAGTACTTC; cdr3_aa: CASSLLDSVHEQYF
d_call: .; clone_size: .; j_call: TRBJ2-3; v_call: TRBV19; cdr3_nt: TGTGCCAGTAGTATCGGGGGAGGAGATACGCAGTATTTT; cdr3_aa: CASSIGGGDTQYF
d_call: .; clone_size: .; j_call: TRBJ1-2; v_call: TRBV28; cdr3_nt: TGTGCCAGCAGTCCCGGGACATATGGCTACACCTTC; cdr3_aa: CASSPGTYGYTF
d_call: TRBD1; clone_size: .; j_call: TRBJ2-7; v_call: TRBV5-6; cdr3_nt: TGTGCCAGCAGCTTGGCTGATCAGGGGGCAGCCTACGAGCAGTACTTC; cdr3_aa: CASSLADQGAAYEQYF
d_call: .; clone_size: .; j_call: TRBJ2-7; v_call: TRBV7-2; cdr3_nt: TGTGCCAGCAGCTTTGGGTCTCACTCCTACGAGCAGTACTTC; cdr3_aa: CASSFGSHSYEQYF
d_call: TRBD2; clone_size: few; j_call: TRBJ2-1; v_call: TRBV7-8; cdr3_nt: TGTGCCAGCAGCCGAGCGGCGGCGGGAGCTGTTCACAATGAGCAGTTCTTC; cdr3_aa: CASSRAAAGAVHNEQFF
d_call: .; clone_size: .; j_call: TRBJ2-5; v_call: TRBV28; cdr3_nt: TGTGCCAGCAGACGGACCCTACGGGAGACCCAGTACTTC; cdr3_aa: CASRRTLRETQYF
d_call: TRBD1; clone_size: once; j_call: TRBJ1-2; v_call: TRBV28; cdr3_nt: TGTGCCAGCAGTTCGACCGACAGGGGGTATAATGGCTACACCTTC; cdr3_aa: CASSSTDRGYNGYTF
d_call: .; clone_size: .; j_call: TRBJ2-7; v_call: TRBV5-6; cdr3_nt: TGTGCCAGCAGCTTGATGGGTGGCGAGCAGTACTTC; cdr3_aa: CASSLMGGEQYF
d_call: TRBD2; clone_size: .; j_call: TRBJ2-5; v_call: TRBV27; cdr3_nt: TGTGCCAGCAGTCTGGGGGGGGAGGGAGAGACCCAGTACTTC; cdr3_aa: CASSLGGEGETQYF